A selection of T cell receptor beta chains follows, all from one sample in a study of identical twins. One entry per CDR3 protein results from TCRdb running MiXCR on the 5' RACE reads. The sample shows about 1.7 million distinct CDR3 sequences, roughly a third of them seen only once. Sequencing was carried out using cord blood. These receptors all come from a newborn girl in good health. Each CDR3 is given with its conserved first and last residue. D genes are given only for firm matches. Clone size, where shown, is once, few, many, or a class for clones that have expanded.

size	D	V	J	DNA	CDR3
few	NA	TRBV6-5	TRBJ2-7	TGTGCCAGCAGTTATGCGGGACATAGTTCCTACGAGCAGTACTTC	CASSYAGHSSYEQYF
NA	NA	TRBV6-8	TRBJ2-1	TGTGCCAGCAGTTACTCGCGGTCCTACAATGAGCAGTTCTTC	CASSYSRSYNEQFF
few	TRBD2	TRBV28	TRBJ2-1	TGTGCCAGCAGTCCCCCTCATAGCGGGAGACAAGAGCAGTTCTTC	CASSPPHSGRQEQFF
few	NA	TRBV5-1	TRBJ1-4	TGCGCCAGCAGCTTGGCCGCCAGGGCAACTAATGAAAAACTGTTTTTT	CASSLAARATNEKLFF
NA	TRBD1	TRBV5-1	TRBJ2-3	TGCGCCAGCAGCTTCAAGGGGGCAGAGAGAGATACGCAGTATTTT	CASSFKGAERDTQYF
many	TRBD2	TRBV2	TRBJ2-1	TGTGCCAGCAGGGATAGCGGGAGCTCCTACAATGAGCAGTTCTTC	CASRDSGSSYNEQFF
many	NA	TRBV21-1	TRBJ2-7	TGTGCCAGCAATATGGCTAGCGGGGCGCTATACGAGCAGTACTTC	CASNMASGALYEQYF
NA	TRBD1	TRBV2	TRBJ2-3	TGTGCCAGCAGCGACAGGGCCCACCCAGATACGCAGTATTTT	CASSDRAHPDTQYF
NA	TRBD2	TRBV2	TRBJ2-7	TGTGCCATCAGTGCCGGGACTAGCTCCCACGAGCAGTACTTC	CAISAGTSSHEQYF
NA	NA	TRBV6-5	TRBJ1-3	TGTGCCAGCAGTTACTACGTCCCGGGACAAATAGACTCTGGAAACACCATATATTTT	CASSYYVPGQIDSGNTIYF
few	NA	TRBV3-1	TRBJ2-1	TGTGCCAGCAGCCAAGGAGGGGCCCCACACACACACAATGAGCAGTTCTTC	CASSQGGAPHTHNEQFF